The 31 T cell receptor beta chains below all came from one sample that was sequenced in a study of blood T cell repertoires in COVID-19. Profiled with immunoSEQ multiplex PCR; TCRdb holds only in-frame clones, not every one. The sample lists some 180,000 clones, roughly 85% seen once, with roughly 21% in the top ten. The sequenced sample consisted of peripheral blood. The receptors were gathered from a man aged 55-75 years with active or convalescent COVID-19.

The chain links TRBV3-1 (or the pseudogene TRBV3-2) to TRBJ2-7; D is unclear. The germline V and J ends were trimmed by 0 bases and 3 bases, with 9 bases remaining between them. The CDR3 contains 14 residues. Germline-derived CDR1 and CDR2 are LGHDT and YNNKEL (reference sequence). CDR3 sequence: CASSQEGLGYEQYF. The CDR3 DNA is TGTGCCAGCAGCCAAGAGGGCCTGGGCTACGAGCAGTACTTC.

CDR3 coding DNA: TGTGCCAGCAGCCAAGGGCGACAGTTTTTCTCTGGAAACACCATATATTTT. Translation: CASSQGRQFFSGNTIYF. The chain joins TRBV3-1 (or the pseudogene TRBV3-2) to TRBJ1-3; a weak D match, TRBD1 (5 bases). CDR3 length equals 17 residues. Germline CDR1 is LGHDT and CDR2 is YNNKEL (reference sequence). V dropped 1 base and J dropped 0 bases, with 13 bases sitting between them.

This clone came up once. The chain combines TRBV19 with TRBJ1-5; 9 nucleotides align to TRBD1. Germline CDR1 is LNHDA and CDR2 is SQIVND (reference sequence). The length of the CDR3 is 16 residues. J lost 6 bases, V lost 3 bases, and 9 bases had no gene match. CDR3 in DNA: TGTGCCAGTAGTATTGGGACAGGGAGGGTCTCTCAGCCCCAGCATTTT. The encoded protein is CASSIGTGRVSQPQHF.

This clone has just a few counts. This chain joins TRBV11-2 and TRBJ2-5; the D gene is possibly TRBD2 (5 bases). V was clipped by 1 base and J by 5 bases, with 17 bases between them. The CDR3 contains 16 residues. Germline CDR1 and CDR2: SGHAT and FQNNGV. The CDR3 region is CASSLGSGYSQETQYF. The CDR3 DNA reads TGTGCCAGCAGCTTAGGGTCGGGGTATTCACAGGAGACCCAGTACTTC.

This rearrangement joins TRBV4-1 to TRBJ2-4; 8 nucleotides line up with TRBD2. Germline CDR1 MGHRA, CDR2 YSYEKL. The CDR3 has 17 residues. V gave up 0 bases and J gave up 4 bases; unmatched junction bases: 8. CDR3 DNA sequence: TGCGCCAGCAGCCAAGACGGGATTGGCGGGGGGAAAAACATTCAGTACTTC. It codes for CASSQDGIGGGKNIQYF.

The V gene is TRBV5-1, the J gene TRBJ2-7; 12 bases are shared with TRBD2. V dropped 3 bases and J dropped 4; count of bases not matched to a gene: 5. CDR1 and CDR2 (germline): SGHRS, YFSETQ. The CDR3 covers 15 residues. The CDR3 DNA is TGCGCCAGCAGCTCTAGCGGGGGGGCCATTTACGAGCAGTACTTC. Protein product: CASSSSGGAIYEQYF.

This clone showed up just once. In nucleotides, the CDR3 is TGTGCCAGCAGTTATGGTGAGGGAGCTTTCTTT. Protein sequence: CASSYGEGAFF. The genes are TRBV6-6 and TRBJ1-1; D unresolved. Germline CDR1 MNHNY, CDR2 SVGAGI (reference sequence). The ends were cut back, 3 bases at V and 10 bases at J, with 9 bases in the middle. This CDR3 spans 11 amino acids.

The chain has TRBV5-5 and TRBJ2-7, with 7 bases that match TRBD2. V was clipped by 6 bases and J by 2 bases; unmatched bases: 8. CDR3 length: 14 residues. Per germline, CDR1 SGHKS and CDR2 YYEKEE (reference sequence). The CDR3 sequence is CASTHWGGPYEQYF. Here the CDR3 DNA reads TGTGCCAGCACCCATTGGGGAGGGCCCTACGAGCAGTACTTC.

The chain carries TRBV5-1 and TRBJ1-1; D remains ambiguous. Germline V gene lookup returns CDR1 SGHRS and CDR2 YFSETQ. Trimming took off 1 base at V and 0 bases at J, with 10 bases between the two ends. The CDR3 extends over 15 amino acids. CDR3 loop: CASSLNPTLNTEAFF. The CDR3 DNA sequence: TGCGCCAGCAGCTTGAACCCAACATTGAACACTGAAGCTTTCTTT. Looking up the rest from reference TRBV5-1 and TRBJ1-1 gives the full variable domain: KAGVTQTPRYLIKTRGQQVTLSCSPISGHRSVSWYQQTPGQGLQFLFEYFSETQRNKGNFPGRFSGRQFSNSRSEMNVSTLELGDSALYLCASSLNPTLNTEAFFGQGTRLTVV.

The rearrangement links TRBV11-2 to TRBJ2-2; no clear D gene. This CDR3 contains 12 residues. Trimming removed 4 bases at V and 2 bases at J, with 2 bases between. Germline-derived CDR1 and CDR2 are SGHAT and FQNNGV. Here the CDR3 DNA reads TGTGCCAGCAGCTCTAACACCGGGGAGCTGTTTTTT. This codes for CASSSNTGELFF.

For this clone: Other DNA sequences within the sample encode an identical CDR3. This chain connects TRBV10-3 to TRBJ2-1; D is possibly TRBD1 (6 bases). Germline V gene lookup returns CDR1 ENHRY and CDR2 SYGVKD. V lost 1 base and J lost 7, with 8 bases in between. This CDR3 has 13 amino acids. The CDR3 nucleotides are TGTGCCATCAGTGAGTTACAGGGAAATGAGCAGTTCTTC. This codes for CAISELQGNEQFF.

The V call is TRBV18, the J call TRBJ1-1; D is unresolved. Trimming shortened V by 2 bases and J by 3 bases, and 7 bases separated the two germline ends. The length of the CDR3 is 13 residues. The germline V gene has CDR1 KGHSH and CDR2 LQKENI. CDR3 coding DNA: TGTGCCAGCTCACCAGGGCGATACACTGAAGCTTTCTTT. Its translation is CASSPGRYTEAFF.

In DNA form, the CDR3 reads TGTGCCAGCAGCGCCAGCGGGGGGCACCACAATGAGCAGTTCTTC. Encoded protein: CASSASGGHHNEQFF. The chain combines TRBV9 with TRBJ2-1, with 9 bases identical to TRBD2. This CDR3 has 15 residues. The germline V gene encodes CDR1 SGDLS and CDR2 YYNGEE. V lost 3 bases, J lost 5 bases, and 6 bases stayed unmatched.

The rearrangement uses TRBV3-1 (or the pseudogene TRBV3-2) and TRBJ1-1; D is possibly TRBD1 (6 bases). This CDR3 comprises 13 residues. CDR1 and CDR2 (germline): LGHDT, YNNKEL (reference sequence). Trimming cost V 0 bases and J 11 bases, with 13 bases left between them. The CDR3 protein is CASSQDRAGVAFF. The CDR3 DNA reads as TGTGCCAGCAGCCAAGATCGGGCAGGGGTTGCTTTCTTT.

The DNA of the CDR3 is TGTGCCAGCAGCCCACCCCTGGCCCCCCAGTACTTC. Protein sequence: CASSPPLAPQYF. The chain uses TRBV7-9 and TRBJ2-5; D unclear. Germline CDR1 is SEHNR and CDR2 is FQNEAQ (reference sequence). CDR3 length equals 12 residues. V shed 5 bases and J shed 9 bases, with 13 bases lying between them.

The rearrangement joins TRBV6-5 to TRBJ2-3, with TRBD2 as a possible D gene (6 bases). The V end was cut by 6 bases, the J end by 3 bases, with 13 bases between. This CDR3 spans 14 amino acids. Germline CDR1 MNHEY, CDR2 SVGAGI. CDR3 sequence (DNA): TGTGCCAGCAGCCCACCGGGGGAAACAGATACGCAGTATTTT. Its protein product is CASSPPGETDTQYF.

The gene calls are TRBV10-1 and TRBJ1-4; 8 bases match TRBD1. With 2 bases clipped from V and 14 bases from J, the junction kept 10 bases outside the gene matches. The CDR3 sequence is 14 residues long. Germline V gives CDR1 WNHNN, CDR2 SYGVQD (reference sequence). The CDR3 DNA sequence: TGCGCCAGCAGTGAGGGGACAGGTAAGGTCGGGCTGTTTTTT. This translates into CASSEGTGKVGLFF.

The chain is built from TRBV9 and TRBJ2-3; 8 bases fit TRBD2. Per germline, CDR1 SGDLS and CDR2 YYNGEE. The CDR3 consists of 16 residues. Losses at the gene ends were 0 bases for V and 2 bases for J; bases not matched to a gene: 5. DNA of the CDR3: TGTGCCAGCAGCGTAGGAGTTAGCGGGGTCACAGATACGCAGTATTTT. This encodes CASSVGVSGVTDTQYF.

The CDR3 loop is CASSLGTSTTYEQYF. CDR3 DNA sequence: TGCGCCAGCAGCTTGGGGACTAGCACAACTTACGAGCAGTACTTC. The chain recombines TRBV5-1 with TRBJ2-7, with 8 bases matching TRBD2. V gave up 0 bases and J gave up 4 bases; unmatched junction bases: 6. The CDR3 totals 15 residues. Germline CDR1 reads SGHRS; CDR2 reads YFSETQ.

This chain connects TRBV6-1 to TRBJ2-5; 12 bases line up with TRBD1. The CDR3 runs 16 residues. Germline V gene sequence: CDR1 MNHNS, CDR2 SASEGT. The junction had 6 bases not matched to a gene; V was cut back by 2 bases and J by 5 bases. In DNA, the CDR3 is TGTGCCAGCAGTGAATTGGGACAGGGGGCTTATGAGACCCAGTACTTC. This translates into CASSELGQGAYETQYF.

The chain uses TRBV9 and TRBJ1-5; D ambiguous. The CDR3 length is 16 residues. Trimming pared 3 bases from V and 0 bases from J, leaving 13 bases between. Germline CDR1 reads SGDLS; CDR2 reads YYNGEE. The CDR3 DNA reads TGTGCCAGCAGCGGAGGGCCTACTGGTAGCAATCAGCCCCAGCATTTT. It codes for CASSGGPTGSNQPQHF.

The chain recombines TRBV24-1 with TRBJ2-3; D not resolved. V shed 2 bases and J shed 0 bases, with 11 bases lying between them. Germline-derived CDR1 and CDR2 are KGHDR and SFDVKD. The CDR3 totals 16 residues. The CDR3 protein is CATSDYNSQSTDTQYF. CDR3 nucleotides: TGTGCCACCAGTGATTATAACAGCCAGAGCACAGATACGCAGTATTTT.

The chain links TRBV6-1 to TRBJ1-3; possibly TRBD1 for D (6 bases). The germline V and J ends were trimmed by 2 bases and 0 bases, with 11 bases remaining between them. The germline V gene has CDR1 MNHNS and CDR2 SASEGT. This CDR3 is built from 16 residues. Written as DNA, the CDR3 is TGTGCCAGCAGTGAACTGCCAGGGGCCTCTGGAAACACCATATATTTT. This encodes CASSELPGASGNTIYF.

The chain employs TRBV18 and TRBJ2-7, with D maybe TRBD2 (6 bases). V dropped 5 bases and J dropped 2 bases, with 13 bases sitting between them. Germline-derived CDR1 and CDR2 are KGHSH and LQKENI. The CDR3 spans 14 residues. CDR3 region: CASSSRTGAYEQYF. CDR3 nucleotide sequence: TGTGCCAGCTCATCCCGAACGGGGGCCTACGAGCAGTACTTC.

In this sample, this clone turned up once. The chain joins TRBV11-2 to TRBJ2-5, with a weak D call TRBD2 (6 bases). Germline V gene lookup returns CDR1 SGHAT and CDR2 FQNNGV. The CDR3 has 15 residues. V dropped 5 bases and J dropped 7 bases, with 20 bases sitting between them. CDR3 DNA sequence: TGTGCCAGCAGCCCGAGACCCAGTCCCGGGGGGACCCAGTACTTC. Amino acid sequence: CASSPRPSPGGTQYF.

This clone was seen only once. The J gene is TRBJ2-3, the V gene TRBV10-1; 9 bases align to TRBD2. The CDR3 is 14 amino acids. Germline V gives CDR1 WNHNN, CDR2 SYGVQD (reference sequence). Unmatched junction bases numbered 7, after V lost 0 bases and J lost 12 bases. The CDR3 loop reads CASSESAGGTRQYF. The CDR3 DNA sequence: TGCGCCAGCAGTGAGTCCGCGGGGGGGACACGTCAGTATTTT.

The V call is TRBV27, the J call TRBJ2-3, with D possibly TRBD2 on 5 matching bases. The CDR3 consists of 15 residues. V lost 3 bases and J lost 1, with 11 bases in between. Germline CDR1 is MNHEY and CDR2 is SMNVEV (reference sequence). The CDR3 loop is CASSFRGWGTDTQYF. The CDR3 DNA reads as TGTGCCAGCAGTTTTCGGGGTTGGGGCACAGATACGCAGTATTTT.

V is TRBV6-5 and J is TRBJ2-5, with 11 bases lining up with TRBD1. The ends lost 7 bases at V and 2 bases at J; junction bases unmatched: 3. Germline-derived CDR1 and CDR2 are MNHEY and SVGAGI. This CDR3 has 14 amino acids. In nucleotides, the CDR3 is TGTGCCAGCAATGGACAGGGGGCGCAAGAGACCCAGTACTTC. This gives the protein CASNGQGAQETQYF.

The rearrangement links TRBV19 to TRBJ1-2; D is perhaps TRBD1 (6 bases). The ends were cut back, 3 bases at V and 0 bases at J, with 11 bases in the middle. This CDR3 spans 15 amino acids. CDR1 and CDR2 from the germline V gene are LNHDA and SQIVND (reference sequence). DNA for the CDR3: TGTGCCAGTAGTATGCAGACAGGCCCTAACTATGGCTACACCTTC. It specifies CASSMQTGPNYGYTF.

The sample holds a few counts of this clone. This chain connects TRBV3-1 (or the pseudogene TRBV3-2) to TRBJ1-6; TRBD1 matches at 8 bases. The J segment lost 10 bases and the V segment lost 4 bases, leaving 6 bases of the junction unmatched. Germline V gene sequence: CDR1 LGHDT, CDR2 YNNKEL (reference sequence). The CDR3 consists of 14 residues. CDR3 sequence reads: CASSLGTGESPLHF. CDR3 DNA: TGTGCCAGCAGCCTCGGGACAGGAGAATCACCCCTCCACTTT.

This clone was detected once. The rearrangement joins TRBV11-2 to TRBJ2-1; TRBD2 aligns across 14 bases. V trimming: 1 base; J trimming: 5 bases; junction bases outside the gene matches: 10. This CDR3 has 19 amino acids. In germline, CDR1 is SGHAT, CDR2 FQNNGV. This chain's CDR3 is CASSLGWTSGGKKNNEQFF. CDR3 DNA: TGTGCCAGCAGCTTAGGTTGGACTAGCGGGGGGAAGAAAAACAATGAGCAGTTCTTC.